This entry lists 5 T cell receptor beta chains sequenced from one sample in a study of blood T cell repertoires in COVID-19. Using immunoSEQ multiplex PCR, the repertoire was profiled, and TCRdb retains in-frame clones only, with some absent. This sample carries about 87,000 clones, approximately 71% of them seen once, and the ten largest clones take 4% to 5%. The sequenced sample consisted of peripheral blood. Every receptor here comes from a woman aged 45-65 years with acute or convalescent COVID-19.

This chain's CDR3 is CASSSPGEWYGYTF. DNA for the CDR3: TGTGCCAGCAGCTCCCCGGGTGAGTGGTATGGCTACACCTTC. This sequence joins TRBV7-2 and TRBJ1-2; no reliable D call. From germline, CDR1 is SGHTA and CDR2 FQGNSA. This CDR3 region has 14 residues. V was trimmed by 4 bases and J by 5 bases, leaving 14 bases between them. Using reference TRBV7-2 and TRBJ1-2 for the parts outside the CDR3, the full variable domain is GAGVSQSPSNKVTEKGKDVELRCDPISGHTALYWYRQSLGQGLEFLIYFQGNSAPDKSGLPSDRFSAERTGGSVSTLTIQRTQQEDSAVYLCASSSPGEWYGYTFGSGTRLTVV.

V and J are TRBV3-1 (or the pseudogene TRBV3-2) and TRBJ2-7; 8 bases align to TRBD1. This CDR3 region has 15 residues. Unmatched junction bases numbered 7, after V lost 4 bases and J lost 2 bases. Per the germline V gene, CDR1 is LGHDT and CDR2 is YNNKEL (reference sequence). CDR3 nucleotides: TGTGCCAGCAGCCCGGCAACAGGGGGTCCCTACGAGCAGTACTTC. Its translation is CASSPATGGPYEQYF.

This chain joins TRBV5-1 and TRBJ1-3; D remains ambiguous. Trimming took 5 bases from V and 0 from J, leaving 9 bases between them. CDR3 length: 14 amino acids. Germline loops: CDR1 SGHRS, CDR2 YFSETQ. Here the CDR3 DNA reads TGCGCCAGCAGTGCGGCCAGCTCTGGAAACACCATATATTTT. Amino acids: CASSAASSGNTIYF.

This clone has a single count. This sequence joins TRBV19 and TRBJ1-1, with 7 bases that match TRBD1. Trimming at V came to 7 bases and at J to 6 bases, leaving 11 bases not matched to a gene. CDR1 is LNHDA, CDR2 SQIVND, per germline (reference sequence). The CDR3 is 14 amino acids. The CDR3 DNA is TGTGCCAGTAAGGACGGGCAGGGGGTAGCTGAAGCTTTCTTT. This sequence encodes CASKDGQGVAEAFF.

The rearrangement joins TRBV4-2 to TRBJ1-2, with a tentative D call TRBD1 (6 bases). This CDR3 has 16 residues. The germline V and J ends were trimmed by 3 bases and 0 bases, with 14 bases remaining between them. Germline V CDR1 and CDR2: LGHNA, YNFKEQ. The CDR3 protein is CASSQAGDGANYGYTF. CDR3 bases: TGTGCCAGCAGCCAGGCAGGGGACGGGGCTAACTATGGCTACACCTTC.